The clone carrying this T cell receptor beta chain has more than one count but fewer than ten. Its antigen is not identified. The source of the sample is a study of vaccination effects on CD4 cells after COVID-19. Study-level results: Substantial clonal contraction characterized both infection- and vaccine-induced clones late after vaccination. Missing from the study were early post-infection timepoints, and its convalescent patients were few.

The CDR3 consists of 11 residues. V was pared by 4 bases and J by 13 bases, with 11 bases between. Germline-derived CDR1 and CDR2 are SNHLY and FYNNEI. Antigen-specific CD4+ T cells were first expanded with viral peptide pools by the ViraFEST assay and only then sequenced. Culture proceeded for about ten days, and CD4+ T cells were then isolated. Having tested negative for nucleocapsid antibodies, the vaccine recipients showed no prior SARS-CoV-2 infection. In culture with about 9.7 IU/ml IL-2 and 8 to 10 ug/ml peptides, PBMC were grown at 1.5 million to 2.5 million per well. Cultures received IL-2 medium that replaced half the medium on days 3 and 7. Profiled with immunoSEQ multiplex PCR; TCRdb holds only in-frame clones, not every one. Here the sample spans 30,000 to 40,000 clones, around 68% being singletons.

The receptor comes from a human donor who received a COVID-19 vaccine. Material: CD4+ T cells from PBMCs cultured with SARS-CoV-2 spike peptides, obtained before COVID-19 vaccination. The chain has TRBV2 and TRBJ2-1, with a tentative D call TRBD2 (6 bases). This CDR3 is CASSVSGFQFF. The DNA of the CDR3 is TGTGCCAGCAGTGTGAGCGGGTTTCAGTTCTTC.